This TCR beta chain emerged from a study of T cells in localized non-small cell lung cancer. Study-wide results and limits: There was an association of higher blood T cell density with longer overall survival. Adjacent lung held a median roughly 60 of the top 100 tumor clones. Adjacent uninvolved lung tissue had the highest T cell clonality, exceeding tumor.

The CDR3 length is 14 residues. Germline trimming cut 9 bases from V and 0 bases from J; bases unmatched to any gene: 7. CDR1 LNHDA and CDR2 SQIVND come from the germline V gene (reference sequence). This clone appeared once. The antigen is unknown. Sequenced by immunoSEQ multiplex PCR; TCRdb stores in-frame clones only, minus some. The data show tens of thousands of clones, about 76% seen once. The chain carries TRBV19 and TRBJ1-2; 7 bases agree with TRBD1. Specimen: peripheral blood mononuclear cells, collected before any cancer treatment. The clonotype comes from a male donor at least 60 years old with stage II lung adenocarcinoma. CDR3 coding DNA: TGTGCCAGCGCGGGACAGTCTACTAACTATGGCTACACCTTC. Protein product: CASAGQSTNYGYTF.